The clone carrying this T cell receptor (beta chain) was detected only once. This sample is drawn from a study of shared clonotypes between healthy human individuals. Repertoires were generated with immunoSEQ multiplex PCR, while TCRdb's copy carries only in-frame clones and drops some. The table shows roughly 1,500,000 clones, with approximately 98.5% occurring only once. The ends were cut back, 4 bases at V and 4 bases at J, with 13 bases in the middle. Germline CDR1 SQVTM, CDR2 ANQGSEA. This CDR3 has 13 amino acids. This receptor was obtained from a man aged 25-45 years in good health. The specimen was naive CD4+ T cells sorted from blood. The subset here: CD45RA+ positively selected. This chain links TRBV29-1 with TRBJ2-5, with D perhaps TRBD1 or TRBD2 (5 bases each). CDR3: CSVAVSRGETQYF. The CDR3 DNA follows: TGCAGCGTTGCGGTCTCGAGGGGAGAGACCCAGTACTTC.